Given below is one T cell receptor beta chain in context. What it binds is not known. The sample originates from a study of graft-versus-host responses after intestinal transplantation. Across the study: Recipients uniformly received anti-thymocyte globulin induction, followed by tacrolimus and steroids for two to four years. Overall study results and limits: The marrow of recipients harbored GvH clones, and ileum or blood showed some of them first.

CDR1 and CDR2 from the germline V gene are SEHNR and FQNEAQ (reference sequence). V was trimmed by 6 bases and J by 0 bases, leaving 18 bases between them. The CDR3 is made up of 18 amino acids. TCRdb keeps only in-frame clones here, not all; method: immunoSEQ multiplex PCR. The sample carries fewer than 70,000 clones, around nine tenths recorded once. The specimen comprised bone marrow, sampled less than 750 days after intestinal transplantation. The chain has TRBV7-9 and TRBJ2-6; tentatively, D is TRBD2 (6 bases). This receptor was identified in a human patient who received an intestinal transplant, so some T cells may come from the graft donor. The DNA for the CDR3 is TGTGCCAGCAGTCTACCTTTGGGAGGCGGCTCTGGGGCCAACGTCCTGACTTTC. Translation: CASSLPLGGGSGANVLTF.